The clone carrying this T cell receptor beta chain was found many times. Its target is not known. The sample belongs to a study of T cell repertoires in cytomegalovirus infection. Study background: CMV infection and matching HLA type were both indicated by public TCR beta signatures.

With 3 bases removed from V and 2 bases from J, the gap between germline ends came to 16 bases. The CDR3 is made up of 16 amino acids. TCRdb reprocessed the reads with MiXCR, giving one entry per CDR3 protein. The sample carries nearly 650,000 distinct CDR3 sequences, approximately 25% recorded once. Whole-study findings and limits: What dominated the ex vivo response were HLA-C-restricted CMV-specific TCR beta clonotypes. Public TCR beta family frequency separated CMV-and-HLA carriers, including in an independent cohort.

The sequence derives from a human donor in good health (CMV status not recorded). Some clones in this sample may be carry-over from other donors' samples. The V call is TRBV12-3 or TRBV12-4, the J call TRBJ1-1; weak D call: TRBD1 (6 bases). Input material: CD8+ T cells from PBMCs. CDR3 sequence: CASSFWTDLGNTEAFF. The CDR3 DNA is TGTGCCAGCAGTTTTTGGACAGATCTAGGCAACACTGAAGCTTTCTTT.